One sample yielded the 23 T cell receptor beta chains listed below, sequenced in a study of blood T cell repertoires in COVID-19. Assay: immunoSEQ multiplex PCR; the TCRdb copy retains only in-frame clones and omits some. The sample carries more than 40,000 clones, 82% recorded once. Specimen: peripheral blood. These receptors originate from a human donor with acute or convalescent COVID-19. The donor label of this sample is uncertain.

The chain couples TRBV19 to TRBJ2-3; 10 bases are a match to TRBD1. CDR1 is LNHDA, CDR2 SQIVND, per germline (reference sequence). CDR3 size: 14 residues. Unmatched junction bases numbered 3, after V lost 1 base and J lost 8 bases. CDR3 residues: CASSIGQGARTQYF. CDR3 sequence (DNA): TGTGCCAGTAGTATAGGACAGGGGGCCCGTACGCAGTATTTT.

The chain couples TRBV29-1 to TRBJ2-1; D remains unclear. The CDR3 has 12 residues. Looked up from germline, CDR1 is SQVTM and CDR2 is ANQGSEA. The V end was cut by 7 bases, the J end by 4 bases, with 11 bases between. CDR3 nucleotide sequence: TGCAGCGGTAGGTCGGGTTACAATGAGCAGTTCTTC. Translation: CSGRSGYNEQFF.

The genes are TRBV2 and TRBJ2-1; TRBD1 matches 10 bases. Germline V gene lookup returns CDR1 SNHLY and CDR2 FYNNEI. The CDR3 is 17 residues long. V shed 6 bases and J 0 bases; nucleotides not matched to a gene: 8. The CDR3 DNA follows: TGTGCCAGCAGACTAGGGACAGGGGCCTTCTCCTACAATGAGCAGTTCTTC. Residues: CASRLGTGAFSYNEQFF.

The V call is TRBV5-1, the J call TRBJ2-5; 8 positions match TRBD1. The length of the CDR3 is 14 residues. Looked up from germline, CDR1 is SGHRS and CDR2 is YFSETQ. V trimming: 4 bases; J trimming: 5 bases; junction bases outside the gene matches: 7. The CDR3 here is CASSAGQGAETQYF. The CDR3 bases are TGCGCCAGCAGCGCCGGACAGGGAGCGGAGACCCAGTACTTC.

This chain connects TRBV6-5 to TRBJ1-1; D is possibly TRBD1 (6 bases). Looked up from germline, CDR1 is MNHEY and CDR2 is SVGAGI. The CDR3 contains 12 residues. The V gene lost 10 bases and the J gene lost 3 bases, with 12 bases spanning the gap. The CDR3 region is CAIGEGDTEAFF. For the CDR3, the DNA is TGTGCCATTGGGGAGGGGGACACTGAAGCTTTCTTT.

This chain links TRBV27 with TRBJ1-2; D is possibly TRBD1 (6 bases). The CDR3 has 15 amino acids. The V end was cut by 5 bases, the J end by 3 bases, with 16 bases between. Germline CDR1 MNHEY, CDR2 SMNVEV (reference sequence). The CDR3 region has the DNA TGTGCCAGCAGTAGAAGGCAGGGGCTTGACTATGGCTACACCTTC. This translates into CASSRRQGLDYGYTF.

This chain joins TRBV7-2 and TRBJ1-4; D perhaps matches TRBD1 (5 bases). Looked up from germline, CDR1 is SGHTA and CDR2 is FQGNSA. With 1 base removed from V and 0 bases from J, the gap between germline ends came to 15 bases. This CDR3 has 18 amino acids. The CDR3: CASSLGWDLGTTNEKLFF. The CDR3 nucleotides read TGTGCCAGCAGCTTAGGTTGGGACTTGGGAACAACTAATGAAAAACTGTTTTTT.

This chain links TRBV28 with TRBJ1-2, with 12 bases fitting TRBD1. CDR1 MDHEN and CDR2 SYDVKM come from the germline V gene. The V gene end was trimmed by 2 bases and the J gene end by 6 bases; junction bases not matched to a gene: 1. This CDR3 spans 14 amino acids. CDR3 amino acids: CASSLGTGGNGYTF. For the CDR3, the DNA is TGTGCCAGCAGTTTAGGGACAGGGGGCAATGGCTACACCTTC.

As regards this clone: A read error may produce the germline difference seen at one junction end. The J gene is TRBJ2-1, the V gene TRBV19; 14 positions agree with TRBD2. CDR1 and CDR2 from the germline V gene are LNHDA and SQIVND (reference sequence). This CDR3 comprises 15 residues. Here the CDR3 reads CASSSSGLAGGWRIF. The CDR3, as DNA: TGTGCCAGTAGCTCTAGCGGACTAGCGGGAGGCTGGCGGATCTTC.

This clone was observed a handful of times. The rearrangement joins TRBV24-1 to TRBJ2-2, with D possibly being TRBD1 (6 bases). CDR3 length: 17 residues. Trimming cost V 4 bases and J 2 bases, with 16 bases left between them. Per the germline V gene, CDR1 is KGHDR and CDR2 is SFDVKD. CDR3 nucleotide sequence: TGTGCCACCAGTGACGGTCAGGGGCTAGTTAACACCGGGGAGCTGTTTTTT. Translated, it gives CATSDGQGLVNTGELFF.

This clone was counted a few times. This chain links TRBV19 with TRBJ1-5; tentative D call: TRBD1 (6 bases). V dropped 6 bases and J dropped 3 bases, with 12 bases sitting between them. The CDR3 totals 14 residues. Germline loops: CDR1 LNHDA, CDR2 SQIVND (reference sequence). CDR3 sequence: CASSKTGNNQPQHF. The CDR3, as DNA: TGTGCCAGTAGCAAAACAGGGAACAATCAGCCCCAGCATTTT.

The rearrangement links TRBV29-1 to TRBJ1-1; TRBD1 matches at 7 bases. The CDR3 is 13 residues long. V lost 3 bases to trimming and J lost 11 bases; unmatched junction nucleotides: 12. Germline V gene lookup returns CDR1 SQVTM and CDR2 ANQGSEA. The CDR3 protein is CSVDGGQVQSAFF. In nucleotides, the CDR3 is TGCAGCGTTGATGGAGGACAGGTTCAATCGGCTTTCTTT.

The sample holds one count of this clone. The chain carries TRBV9 and TRBJ1-2; D possibly corresponds to TRBD1 (6 bases). Trimming removed 3 bases at V and 13 bases at J, with 13 bases between. Per germline, CDR1 SGDLS and CDR2 YYNGEE. This CDR3 spans 11 amino acids. This CDR3 reads CASSEPGQITF. The CDR3, as DNA: TGTGCCAGCAGCGAACCTGGACAGATCACCTTC.

This chain joins TRBV27 and TRBJ2-2, with D perhaps TRBD1 (6 bases). This CDR3 spans 13 amino acids. Germline CDR1 and CDR2: MNHEY and SMNVEV (reference sequence). V lost 1 base, J lost 6 bases, and 6 bases lay in between. As DNA, the CDR3 is TGTGCCAGCAGTTTATACAGGGCCGGGGAGCTGTTTTTT. Amino acids: CASSLYRAGELFF.

The chain has TRBV24-1 and TRBJ2-1, with a possible D match to TRBD2 (5 bases). Germline V lookup: CDR1 KGHDR, CDR2 SFDVKD. The CDR3 has 13 residues. The V gene lost 10 bases and the J gene lost 6 bases, with 15 bases spanning the gap. This chain's CDR3 is CATEGSGANEQFF. CDR3 nucleotides: TGTGCCACTGAGGGCAGCGGTGCCAATGAGCAGTTCTTC.

V and J are TRBV5-1 and TRBJ1-1; 10 bases line up with TRBD1. Looked up from germline, CDR1 is SGHRS and CDR2 is YFSETQ. The CDR3 runs 16 residues. V was pared by 4 bases and J by 3 bases, with 9 bases of the junction left unmatched. The CDR3: CASSVGTGDLHTEAFF. The CDR3 nucleotides read TGCGCCAGCAGCGTAGGGACAGGGGACTTACACACTGAAGCTTTCTTT.

The chain joins TRBV5-8 to TRBJ2-7, with a tentative D call TRBD2 (6 bases). Germline V gives CDR1 SGHTS, CDR2 YDEGEE. The V and J ends lost 0 bases and 5 bases respectively, with 18 bases between them. This CDR3 comprises 16 residues. This CDR3 is CASSLDVGGTGNEQYF. CDR3 coding DNA: TGTGCCAGCAGCTTGGACGTTGGGGGGACGGGGAACGAGCAGTACTTC. Combining the CDR3 with reference TRBV5-8 and TRBJ2-7 gives the whole variable domain EAGVTQSPTHLIKTRGQQATLRCSPISGHTSVYWYQQALGLGLQFLLWYDEGEERNRGNFPPRFSGRQFPNYSSELNVNALELEDSALYLCASSLDVGGTGNEQYFGPGTRLTVT.

This CDR3 reads CASSPTQIGQGGQPQHF. The CDR3 DNA is TGTGCCAGCTCACCTACACAAATCGGACAGGGAGGACAGCCCCAGCATTTT. J is TRBJ1-5 and V is TRBV18, with 8 bases fitting TRBD1. The CDR3 extends over 17 amino acids. The ends lost 3 bases at V and 7 bases at J; junction bases unmatched: 14. Germline CDR1 reads KGHSH; CDR2 reads LQKENI.

The gene calls are TRBV2 and TRBJ1-4, with a weak D call TRBD1 (6 bases). Trimming removed 2 bases from V and 8 bases from J, with 18 bases in between. The germline CDR1 and CDR2 sequences are SNHLY and FYNNEI. This CDR3 has 16 amino acids. CDR3 nucleotides: TGTGCCAGCAGTGAAAACCCCTGGGCAGGGGTGGAAAAACTGTTTTTT. Residues: CASSENPWAGVEKLFF. The full variable domain, rest sourced from reference TRBV2 and TRBJ1-4, is EPEVTQTPSHQVTQMGQEVILRCVPISNHLYFYWYRQILGQKVEFLVSFYNNEISEKSEIFDDQFSVERPDGSNFTLKIRSTKLEDSAMYFCASSENPWAGVEKLFFGSGTQLSVL.

Of note for this clone: The sample carries other DNA sequences with the same CDR3. The chain carries TRBV28 and TRBJ2-7, with 10 nucleotides matching TRBD1. The length of the CDR3 is 14 residues. Germline V gene sequence: CDR1 MDHEN, CDR2 SYDVKM. Losses at the gene ends were 5 bases for V and 4 bases for J; bases not matched to a gene: 5. As DNA, the CDR3 is TGTGCCAGCAGTCCGACAGGGGGCGCTTACGAGCAGTACTTC. Translated, it gives CASSPTGGAYEQYF.

The chain couples TRBV10-3 to TRBJ1-2, with TRBD1 matching 9 bases. Trimming cost V 6 bases and J 3 bases; bases outside gene matches: 2. Germline V CDR1 and CDR2: ENHRY, SYGVKD. The CDR3 totals 13 residues. This chain's CDR3 is CAIRGQGDYGYTF. In DNA, the CDR3 is TGTGCCATCAGGGGACAGGGCGACTATGGCTACACCTTC.

The gene calls are TRBV29-1 and TRBJ2-3, with TRBD2 matching 7 bases. V shed 3 bases, J shed 6 bases, and the junction held 0 bases outside the gene matches. The CDR3 spans 11 residues. Germline CDR1 SQVTM, CDR2 ANQGSEA. Here the CDR3 reads CSVDGGDTQYF. The DNA of the CDR3 is TGCAGCGTTGACGGGGGGGATACGCAGTATTTT.

DNA for the CDR3: TGTGCCAGCAGTGAACTCCTGGGAGCGGGAGGTACAGATACGCAGTATTTT. Encoded protein: CASSELLGAGGTDTQYF. The V call is TRBV2, the J call TRBJ2-3; 9 bases map to TRBD2. Germline loops: CDR1 SNHLY, CDR2 FYNNEI. With V trimmed by 2 bases and J by 3 bases, 9 bases remained unmatched. The CDR3 has 17 amino acids. Based on the CDR3 plus reference TRBV2 and TRBJ2-3, the full variable domain is EPEVTQTPSHQVTQMGQEVILRCVPISNHLYFYWYRQILGQKVEFLVSFYNNEISEKSEIFDDQFSVERPDGSNFTLKIRSTKLEDSAMYFCASSELLGAGGTDTQYFGPGTRLTVL.